The clone carrying this T cell receptor beta chain was seen more than once but under ten times. Its antigen is not known. CDR1 is LGHNA and CDR2 is YSLEER in the germline V gene. The CDR3 length is 13 residues. The V end lost 0 bases, the J end lost 7 bases, and 10 bases lay between the germline ends. As to treatment: oral pan-JAK inhibitor, 5-10 mg twice daily. The data belong to a study of CD8+ T cells in alopecia areata. Overall study results and limits: Significant decreases in scalp clonality and expanded CD8+ clones followed tofacitinib treatment. Lesional scalp exceeded normal scalp in clonality, especially in alopecia totalis/universalis. Although TCR sharing was seen in mice, sharing across patients was less clear, possibly for HLA-related reasons.

cDNA serving as the sequencing template came from extracted, reverse transcribed RNA. The assay was immunoSEQ multiplex PCR, and TCRdb's table has in-frame clones only and misses some. The sample contains about 220,000 clones, under 75% of which appear only once. The sequence was collected from a human donor with alopecia areata. The chain has TRBV4-3 and TRBJ2-7; D is unclear. The sequences come from CD4+ T cells sorted from blood, collected at week 4, from a patient treated with tofacitinib. CDR3 sequence (DNA): TGCGCCAGCAGCCAAGAGTTTTCAGTGGAGCAGTACTTC. It is translated as CASSQEFSVEQYF.